This T cell receptor beta chain was retrieved from a study of shared clonotypes between healthy human individuals. The study, taken as a whole, reports: Exclusively blood specimens were collected; tissue repertoires likely differ.

TCRdb's table, derived via immunoSEQ multiplex PCR, lists solely in-frame clones and lacks some. The sample has around 1,900,000 clones, around 95% seen once; the top ten hold over 1.5%. Turning to this clone: Its specificity is unknown.

CD45RO-negative CD8 cells positively selected for CCR7 made up the naive population, which excluded terminally differentiated effector memory CD45RA+ cells. Deletions cut 1 base from V and 5 bases from J, with 12 bases between. The germline V gene encodes CDR1 SGHAT and CDR2 FQNNGV. This CDR3 contains 14 residues. This TCR derives from a man aged 18-30 years in good health. Some clones in this sample may be carry-over from other donors' samples. Sequenced material: naive CD8+ T cells from PBMCs. The rearrangement joins TRBV11-2 to TRBJ2-7; possible D gene TRBD1, 6 bases. The chain's CDR3 is CASSLVPGADEQYF. In DNA form, the CDR3 reads TGTGCCAGCAGCTTAGTCCCAGGGGCGGACGAGCAGTACTTC.